This TCR beta chain was sequenced in a study of blood T cell repertoires in COVID-19. Study overall: Specimens from acute and convalescent COVID-19 originated in the United States, Italy and Spain. PBMCs, B-cell-depleted T cells, or T cells were the source of the cDNA or gDNA that made up the material.

Source study methods: Scientists estimated how many nucleated cells there were by amplifying reference gene primers. The data were produced by immunoSEQ multiplex PCR, yet TCRdb's version contains in-frame clones alone and is incomplete. The D gene and trimming were derived from the DNA, and the V and J assignments and clone size from that table. The sample lists around 68,000 clones, 65% to 85% occurring once. This clone appeared a few times. The CDR3 totals 15 residues. CDR1 SGHRS and CDR2 YFSETQ come from the germline V gene. After removal of 4 bases from V and 4 bases from J, the junction contained 7 bases not matched to a gene.

This TCR derives from a woman in her forties or fifties with acute or convalescent COVID-19. The chain joins TRBV5-1 to TRBJ2-1; 8 nucleotides align to TRBD2. Sequences were obtained from peripheral blood. The CDR3 region has the DNA TGCGCCAGCAGCCTGACGGCGGGGGGATACAATGAGCAGTTCTTC. It codes for CASSLTAGGYNEQFF. Looking up the rest from reference TRBV5-1 and TRBJ2-1 gives the full variable domain: KAGVTQTPRYLIKTRGQQVTLSCSPISGHRSVSWYQQTPGQGLQFLFEYFSETQRNKGNFPGRFSGRQFSNSRSEMNVSTLELGDSALYLCASSLTAGGYNEQFFGPGTRLTVL.